This T cell receptor (beta chain) is from a study of CD8 T cells in ankylosing spondylitis. There are many counts of this clonotype. The target antigen is unknown. Preparation of TCR beta libraries was done by quantitative 5'-RACE with molecular barcodes. From the 5' RACE reads, TCRdb called clonotypes with MiXCR, one entry per CDR3 protein. The sample holds tens of thousands of distinct CDR3 sequences; approximately 5% are singletons and the top ten take approximately 2.1%. Findings and limits, study-wide: Seemingly characteristic of ankylosing spondylitis blood was a TCR beta motif consisting of about 8 highly homologous variants. Clones linked with disease were CD8+ and fairly uncommon in the peripheral blood.

Specimen: blood, either unsorted or a sorted T cell fraction (not recorded which). This TCR derives from a male donor with ankylosing spondylitis or in good health (not recorded which).

The CDR3 spells CASSSGNSPLHF. CDR3 DNA sequence: TGTGCCAGCAGCTCAGGAAATTCACCCCTCCACTTT. V is TRBV7-9 and J is TRBJ1-6, with no clear D. The CDR3 contains 12 residues. Looked up from germline, CDR1 is SEHNR and CDR2 is FQNEAQ (reference sequence). Trimming cost V 4 bases and J 7 bases, with 5 bases left between them.